Below are 9 T cell receptor beta chains sequenced from a single sample in a study of blood T cell repertoires in COVID-19. Generated by immunoSEQ multiplex PCR, the TCRdb table keeps only in-frame clones and is missing some. The table records about 280,000 clones, 83% of them present only once. The material sequenced was peripheral blood. The receptors were gathered from a woman aged 45-65 years who had recovered from COVID-19.

This chain uses TRBV19 with TRBJ1-4; a weak D match, TRBD1 (5 bases). Trimming cost V 8 bases and J 4 bases, with 20 bases left between them. CDR3 size: 16 residues. Germline V CDR1 and CDR2: LNHDA, SQIVND (reference sequence). CDR3 sequence: CASAGRGSYLNEKLFF. CDR3 sequence (DNA): TGTGCCAGTGCAGGGCGGGGCAGCTACCTTAATGAAAAACTGTTTTTT.

V gene TRBV7-2 combines with J gene TRBJ2-1; 9 nucleotides match TRBD2. This CDR3 comprises 16 residues. V lost 4 bases, J lost 7 bases, and 11 bases stayed unmatched. Germline loops: CDR1 SGHTA, CDR2 FQGNSA. CDR3 sequence reads: CASSSSAAGGRNEQFF. In DNA form, the CDR3 reads TGTGCCAGCAGCTCGTCGGCAGCGGGAGGACGGAATGAGCAGTTCTTC.

The chain employs TRBV6-4 and TRBJ2-1, with D perhaps matching TRBD2 (6 bases). Per germline, CDR1 MRHNA and CDR2 SNTAGT. CDR3 length: 13 amino acids. The V gene lost 4 bases and the J gene lost 9 bases, with 13 bases spanning the gap. In nucleotides, the CDR3 is TGTGCCAGCAGTGCGGGAGAGAACAGTGAGCAGTTCTTC. This sequence encodes CASSAGENSEQFF.

Remarks on this clone: Other DNA sequences in the sample encode the same CDR3. The chain has TRBV9 and TRBJ2-5, with 10 bases fitting TRBD2. The V gene end was trimmed by 2 bases and the J gene end by 2 bases; junction bases not matched to a gene: 3. Germline CDR1 SGDLS, CDR2 YYNGEE. The CDR3 is 15 amino acids. The CDR3 loop reads CASSVSSGRQETQYF. CDR3 bases: TGTGCCAGCAGCGTCTCTAGCGGGAGACAAGAGACCCAGTACTTC.

The chain employs TRBV7-2 and TRBJ1-3; no clear D. Germline assignment: CDR1 SGHTA and CDR2 FQGNSA. The CDR3 loop spans 15 amino acids. V gave up 5 bases and J gave up 4 bases, with 15 bases separating them. The CDR3 bases are TGTGCCAGCAGCCCCTTCCGAGGGTCGGGAAACACCATATATTTT. This gives the protein CASSPFRGSGNTIYF.

The J gene is TRBJ2-5, the V gene TRBV27; D is uncertain. CDR3 length: 14 amino acids. V was pared by 6 bases and J by 5 bases, with 16 bases between. Germline loops: CDR1 MNHEY, CDR2 SMNVEV (reference sequence). The CDR3 is CASSPLMAGETQYF. In nucleotides, the CDR3 is TGTGCCAGCAGCCCACTTATGGCCGGGGAGACCCAGTACTTC.

The chain has TRBV28 and TRBJ2-7; D not resolved. CDR1 and CDR2 (germline): MDHEN, SYDVKM. The CDR3 is made up of 11 amino acids. The ends were cut back, 1 base at V and 12 bases at J, with 10 bases in the middle. The CDR3 DNA follows: TGTGCCAGCAGTTTATATCAGGTGCCGTACTTC. This gives the protein CASSLYQVPYF.

CDR3 bases: TGTGCCAGCAGTTTACTAGGCCGGTCCGAGAACGAGCAGTACTTC. Residues: CASSLLGRSENEQYF. The rearrangement uses TRBV27 and TRBJ2-7; D call uncertain. The germline gives CDR1 MNHEY, CDR2 SMNVEV (reference sequence). The length of the CDR3 is 15 residues. Trimming took off 2 bases at V and 5 bases at J, with 16 bases between the two ends.

The V and J genes are TRBV4-2 and TRBJ2-7; 12 bases align to TRBD2. Germline CDR1 is LGHNA and CDR2 is YNFKEQ. CDR3 size: 16 residues. J lost 0 bases, V lost 4 bases, and 4 bases had no gene match. In DNA, the CDR3 is TGTGCCAGCAGCCCTCGGACTAGCGGGAACTCCTACGAGCAGTACTTC. Its translation: CASSPRTSGNSYEQYF.